This TCR beta chain was sequenced during a study of cytomegalovirus exposure and HLA in healthy donors. This CDR3 is built from 15 residues. Germline CDR1 is LGHNT and CDR2 is FRNRAP. V lost 1 base and J lost 4; bases outside the gene matches: 6. Primers: 60 Vbeta forward and 13 Jbeta reverse. Assay: immunoSEQ multiplex PCR; the TCRdb copy retains only in-frame clones and omits some. Of 190,000 or so clones listed, 75% to 90% are singletons. The receptor's source is a boy younger than 18 in good health and CMV-seronegative. The V gene is TRBV12-5, the J gene TRBJ1-2; TRBD1 matches 7 bases. Sequencing was done on a sample of PBMCs. The DNA for the CDR3 is TGTGCTAGTGGTTTGGGGACAGGTTCGGGCTATGGCTACACCTTC. Residues: CASGLGTGSGYGYTF.